This T cell receptor beta chain was sequenced in a study of OX40 agonist ivuxolimab in advanced cancers. About the study as a whole: The costimulatory receptor OX40 (CD134) was targeted by ivuxolimab, a fully human IgG2 agonistic monoclonal antibody. Prior anti-PD-1, anti-PD-L1 or anti-CTLA-4 therapy was permitted, and checkpoint inhibitors had been received by under 50% of dose-escalation patients. Intravenous ivuxolimab was administered to patients every 2 weeks at six dose levels: 0.01, 0.1, 0.3, 1.5, 3 and 10 mg/kg. Partial responses occurred in three dose-escalation patients: two with cutaneous melanoma and one with hepatocellular carcinoma. Among the approximately 50 dose-escalation patients, approximately 20 had hepatocellular carcinoma, roughly 15 melanoma, 9 renal cell carcinoma and 9 head and neck cancer. The purpose of peripheral TCRbeta sequencing was to test whether ivuxolimab changed TCR sequence diversity and led to clonal T-cell expansion. The paper describes the monotherapy dose-escalation part (N ≈ 52 patients) of the phase I trial of ivuxolimab. A male proportion of under 85% and a mean age of 60 years, ranging from roughly 23 to 85, were recorded for the dose-escalation cohort. What the study reported, not specific to this receptor: In partial responders in the 0.1-3.0 mg/kg groups, normalized peripheral clonal expansion was found to be among the lowest, especially among CD8+ T cells. At doses of 0.1 to 3.0 mg/kg, clonal expansion of both CD4+ and CD8+ blood T cells was observed from baseline to week 6. The antigen specificity of the peripheral T cells that underwent clonal expansion was not determined. After ivuxolimab, expanded clones were on average more numerous among CD8+ T cells than among CD4+ T cells. Low levels of normalized T-cell clonal expansion were also seen in some patients who did not respond.

As regards this clone: Its antigen remains undetermined. The record has no base qualities; no much larger clone is one base away.

The trial excluded patients who had a history of autoimmune disease or were on systemic immunosuppression. Peripheral blood for TCR sequencing was collected from all dose cohorts at baseline, on cycle 4 day 1, and on cycle 7 day 1. The samples were taken from a phase I, first-in-human, multicenter, open-label dose-escalation trial of ivuxolimab. Adults with locally advanced or metastatic head and neck squamous cell, hepatocellular, melanoma or renal cell carcinoma were enrolled in the trial. Before TCR sequencing, CD4+ T cells and CD8+ T cells were sorted from peripheral blood as separate populations. For sequencing of the TCRbeta CDR3 region, genomic DNA was extracted from the sorted cells. The immunoSEQ Assay was used to sequence the TCRbeta CDR3 regions. The source is immuneACCESS, and TCRdb retained only in-frame sequences with V and J called. Part of the clones is not carried over; for the studies checked, unresolved V genes explain less than half of this, and the remainder is unexplained. This sample gives tens of thousands of clones in total; 80% to 85% of them show up just once. The ten most abundant clones make up more than 4% of the sample.

The germline V gene specifies MGHRA as CDR1 and YSYEKL as CDR2. CDR3 length: 16 amino acids, cysteine to phenylalanine. The only DNA kept is the CDR3, 48 bases in frame from the first base. Deletion took 7 bases off V and 2 bases off J, with a span of 15 bases between the germline ends. Sequences were derived from CD4+ or CD8+ T cells sorted from blood, sampled in a trial of the OX40 agonist ivuxolimab. Recombination linked TRBV4-1 to TRBJ2-6; confidence is insufficient to name the D gene. The origin of this receptor is an adult with an advanced solid tumor such as melanoma, head and neck, liver or kidney cancer. The CDR3 in this case is CASKGLFATGANVLTF. The DNA is as follows: TGCGCCAGCAAAGGGCTTTTCGCAACTGGGGCCAACGTCCTGACTTTC.